This is a list of T cell receptor beta chains from one sample in a study of T cells after yellow fever vaccination. A single record per CDR3 protein comes from TCRdb applying MiXCR to the 5' RACE reads. The repertoire includes some 99,000 distinct CDR3 sequences, 5.8% of them detected once, and over 40% sits in the top ten. The source was CD8+ T cells sorted from PBMCs, collected 10 days after the yellow fever booster vaccination. These receptors were taken from a man aged 18 to 29 who received the YFV17D yellow fever vaccine. Each CDR3 is given with its conserved first and last residue. A D gene is named only where the DNA matches it firmly. Clone size appears in some rows only: once, few, many, or a class for an expanded clone.

v_call: TRBV12-3/TRBV12-4; d_call: .; j_call: TRBJ1-1; clone_size: .; cdr3_nt: TGTGCCAGCAGTTTAGGGGCGAGCACTGAAGCTTTCTTT; cdr3_aa: CASSLGASTEAFF
v_call: TRBV3-1; d_call: TRBD2; j_call: TRBJ2-1; clone_size: few; cdr3_nt: TGTGCCAGCAGCCCAACTAGCGGGGGGGTCTATGATGAGCAGTTCTTC; cdr3_aa: CASSPTSGGVYDEQFF
v_call: TRBV14; d_call: TRBD2; j_call: TRBJ2-1; clone_size: .; cdr3_nt: TGTGCCAGCAGCCAAGGGGTAGCGGGGGACCCGAGCTCCTACAATGAGCAGTTCTTC; cdr3_aa: CASSQGVAGDPSSYNEQFF
v_call: TRBV12-3/TRBV12-4; d_call: TRBD2; j_call: TRBJ2-1; clone_size: once; cdr3_nt: TGTGCCAGCAGCCCTGGCGGGGGGACATCCCCAGGTGAGCAGTTCTTC; cdr3_aa: CASSPGGGTSPGEQFF
v_call: TRBV7-6; d_call: .; j_call: TRBJ2-7; clone_size: few; cdr3_nt: TGTGCCAGCAGCTTAGCCTGGCCCGAGGACGAGCAGTACTTC; cdr3_aa: CASSLAWPEDEQYF
v_call: TRBV5-1; d_call: TRBD1; j_call: TRBJ2-1; clone_size: many; cdr3_nt: TGCGCCAGCAGCTTGTCCCCGGGACAGGGGTCCTACAATGAGCAGTTCTTC; cdr3_aa: CASSLSPGQGSYNEQFF
v_call: TRBV15; d_call: .; j_call: TRBJ2-1; clone_size: .; cdr3_nt: TGTGCCACCATTAGCGGCTCCTACAATGAGCAGTTCTTC; cdr3_aa: CATISGSYNEQFF
v_call: TRBV29-1; d_call: .; j_call: TRBJ1-1; clone_size: .; cdr3_nt: TGCAGCGTCGAGGGTTTAGAAACTGAAGCTTTCTTT; cdr3_aa: CSVEGLETEAFF
v_call: TRBV7-9; d_call: .; j_call: TRBJ1-3; clone_size: .; cdr3_nt: TGTGCCAGCAGCCCAACGACAGCTGGAAACACCATATATTTT; cdr3_aa: CASSPTTAGNTIYF
v_call: TRBV7-8; d_call: .; j_call: TRBJ2-1; clone_size: .; cdr3_nt: TGTGCCAGCAGCTTAGTTCTTCGGGGGAACAATGAGCAGTTCTTC; cdr3_aa: CASSLVLRGNNEQFF
v_call: TRBV7-2; d_call: .; j_call: TRBJ2-5; clone_size: .; cdr3_nt: TGTGCCAGCACCTGGCTGACTAGGGGCCCGGAGGAGACCCAGTACTTC; cdr3_aa: CASTWLTRGPEETQYF
v_call: TRBV7-9; d_call: TRBD2; j_call: TRBJ2-3; clone_size: many; cdr3_nt: TGTGCCAGCAGCCCAAGGGGGACTAGCGAGTCAGATACGCAGTATTTT; cdr3_aa: CASSPRGTSESDTQYF
v_call: TRBV12-3/TRBV12-4; d_call: .; j_call: TRBJ2-2; clone_size: many; cdr3_nt: TGTGCCAGCAGTTGGGGGGGGGCCGACACCGGGGAGCTGTTTTTT; cdr3_aa: CASSWGGADTGELFF
v_call: TRBV29-1; d_call: .; j_call: TRBJ1-1; clone_size: few; cdr3_nt: TGCAGCGTTGCTTTGAGGGGCACTGAAGCTTTCTTT; cdr3_aa: CSVALRGTEAFF
v_call: TRBV6-5; d_call: TRBD1; j_call: TRBJ1-1; clone_size: .; cdr3_nt: TGTGCCAGCAGGCTACTACCGGGACAGGGGTCCCCCACTGAAGCTTTCTTT; cdr3_aa: CASRLLPGQGSPTEAFF
v_call: TRBV6-6; d_call: TRBD1; j_call: TRBJ2-2; clone_size: .; cdr3_nt: TGTGCCAGCACCACCAGGGACAGGGTGGCCGGGGAGCTGTTTTTT; cdr3_aa: CASTTRDRVAGELFF
v_call: TRBV19; d_call: TRBD1; j_call: TRBJ2-7; clone_size: .; cdr3_nt: TGTGCCAGTAGTATCGGGACAGGGAACTACGAGCAGTACTTC; cdr3_aa: CASSIGTGNYEQYF
v_call: TRBV6-5; d_call: .; j_call: TRBJ1-2; clone_size: few; cdr3_nt: TGTGCCAGCAGATCCCAGTCCTCCGCTATCGGCTACACCTTC; cdr3_aa: CASRSQSSAIGYTF
v_call: TRBV29-1; d_call: .; j_call: TRBJ2-7; clone_size: .; cdr3_nt: TGCAGCGTTGAAGGGGGGATGTTGGGGATGACCTACGAGCAGTACTTC; cdr3_aa: CSVEGGMLGMTYEQYF
v_call: TRBV27; d_call: .; j_call: TRBJ2-5; clone_size: many; cdr3_nt: TGTGCCAGCAGTTCCCCCGACTGGGGCCAAGAGACCCAGTACTTC; cdr3_aa: CASSSPDWGQETQYF
v_call: TRBV5-5; d_call: .; j_call: TRBJ2-3; clone_size: .; cdr3_nt: TGTGCCAGCAGCCTCGAGGCCCCGTCCCCAGATACGCAGTATTTT; cdr3_aa: CASSLEAPSPDTQYF
v_call: TRBV12-3/TRBV12-4; d_call: TRBD1; j_call: TRBJ1-4; clone_size: .; cdr3_nt: TGTGCCAGCAGTGGACAGGGGGTGGCGAATGAAAAACTGTTTTTT; cdr3_aa: CASSGQGVANEKLFF
v_call: TRBV7-9; d_call: TRBD2; j_call: TRBJ2-3; clone_size: few; cdr3_nt: TGTGCCAGCAGCTGGCAGCGGGGGGGCGGAGATACGCAGTATTTT; cdr3_aa: CASSWQRGGGDTQYF
v_call: TRBV7-9; d_call: TRBD2; j_call: TRBJ2-1; clone_size: few; cdr3_nt: TGTGCCAGCAGCTCACCGGGAGGACACACTGAGCAGTTCTTC; cdr3_aa: CASSSPGGHTEQFF
v_call: TRBV29-1; d_call: .; j_call: TRBJ2-3; clone_size: .; cdr3_nt: TGCAGCGGCGTGATGAGCAACACCGATACGCAGTATTTT; cdr3_aa: CSGVMSNTDTQYF
v_call: TRBV4-1; d_call: .; j_call: TRBJ2-3; clone_size: few; cdr3_nt: TGCGCCAGCAGCCAAGATCTAACAGGATTGACGCAGTATTTT; cdr3_aa: CASSQDLTGLTQYF
v_call: TRBV19; d_call: .; j_call: TRBJ2-3; clone_size: many; cdr3_nt: TGTGCCAGTAGTATAAGGCCGCTAGATACGCAGTATTTT; cdr3_aa: CASSIRPLDTQYF
v_call: TRBV6-6; d_call: .; j_call: TRBJ2-3; clone_size: many; cdr3_nt: TGTGCCAGCAGCCAGGAGGGGGTGGCAGATACGCAGTATTTT; cdr3_aa: CASSQEGVADTQYF
v_call: TRBV7-6; d_call: .; j_call: TRBJ2-2; clone_size: .; cdr3_nt: TGTGCCACCGGACCGCAGGCGGAGCTGTTTTTT; cdr3_aa: CATGPQAELFF
v_call: TRBV11-3; d_call: .; j_call: TRBJ1-1; clone_size: few; cdr3_nt: TGTGCCAGCCCTGAAGCTTTCTTT; cdr3_aa: CASPEAFF
v_call: TRBV4-1; d_call: .; j_call: TRBJ2-1; clone_size: many; cdr3_nt: TGCGCCAGCAGCCAAGAAGGCAGGGCAGGCAATGAGCAGTTCTTC; cdr3_aa: CASSQEGRAGNEQFF
v_call: TRBV7-6; d_call: TRBD2; j_call: TRBJ2-3; clone_size: many; cdr3_nt: TGTGCCAGCAGCCAACTAGCGACTAGCACAGATACGCAGTATTTT; cdr3_aa: CASSQLATSTDTQYF
v_call: TRBV24-1; d_call: .; j_call: TRBJ2-5; clone_size: many; cdr3_nt: TGTGCCACCAGTACTCCGGGCTCCCAACGGGAGACCCAGTACTTC; cdr3_aa: CATSTPGSQRETQYF
v_call: TRBV14; d_call: TRBD1; j_call: TRBJ2-4; clone_size: many; cdr3_nt: TGTGCCAGCAGCCAAGCCCGGGACAGTCAAGCCAAAAACATTCAGTACTTC; cdr3_aa: CASSQARDSQAKNIQYF
v_call: TRBV29-1; d_call: .; j_call: TRBJ2-7; clone_size: many; cdr3_nt: TGCAGCGTTGTGGAGGGGGGCTCCGAGCAGTACTTC; cdr3_aa: CSVVEGGSEQYF
v_call: TRBV6-6; d_call: TRBD1; j_call: TRBJ2-3; clone_size: .; cdr3_nt: TGTGCCAGCAGCAAACGACAGGGAGGCACAGATACGCAGTATTTT; cdr3_aa: CASSKRQGGTDTQYF
v_call: TRBV5-5; d_call: TRBD1; j_call: TRBJ1-2; clone_size: .; cdr3_nt: TGTGCCAGCAGCTACCGGGACAGGGAAGCTAACTATGGCTACACCTTC; cdr3_aa: CASSYRDREANYGYTF